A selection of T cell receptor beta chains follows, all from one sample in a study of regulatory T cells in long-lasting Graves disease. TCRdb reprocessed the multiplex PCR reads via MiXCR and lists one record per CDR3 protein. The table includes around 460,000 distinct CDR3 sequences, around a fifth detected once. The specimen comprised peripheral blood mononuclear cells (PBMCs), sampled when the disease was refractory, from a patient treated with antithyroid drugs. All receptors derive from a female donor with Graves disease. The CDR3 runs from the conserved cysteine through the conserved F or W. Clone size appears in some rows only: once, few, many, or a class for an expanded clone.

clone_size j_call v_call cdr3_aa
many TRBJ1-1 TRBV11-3 CASSFGVEAFF
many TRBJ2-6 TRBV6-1 CASRDGANVLTF
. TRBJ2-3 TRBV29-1 CSVVKGSLTDTQYF
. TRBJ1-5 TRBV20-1 CSANRRTLFNQPQHF
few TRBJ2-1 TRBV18 CASSPIGGGAPEQFF
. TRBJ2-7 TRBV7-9 CASSLDLRGGEQYF
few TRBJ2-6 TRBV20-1 CSARQGVTGANVLTF
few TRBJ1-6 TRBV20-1 CSASWWAGENSPLHF
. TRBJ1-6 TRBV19 CASSSGQGHSPLHF
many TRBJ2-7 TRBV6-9 CASSYEWVQGFEQYF
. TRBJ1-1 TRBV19 CASSIRGHGMNTEAFF
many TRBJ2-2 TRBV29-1 CSVVPSAGSGELFF
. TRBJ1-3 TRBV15 CATSRGEASGNTIYF
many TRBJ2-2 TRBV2 CASTLDKPNTGELFF
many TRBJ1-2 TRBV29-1 CSVVSSSDGYTF
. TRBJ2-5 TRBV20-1 CSAATFRVLAGQHVETQYF
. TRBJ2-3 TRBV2 CASRDGTVTDTQYF
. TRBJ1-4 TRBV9 CASSEGQPLGLTTNEKLFF
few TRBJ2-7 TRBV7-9 CASSLDGGSYEQYF
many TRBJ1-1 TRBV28 CASSITSLLNTEAFF
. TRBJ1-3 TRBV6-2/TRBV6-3 CASSLDRDATIYF
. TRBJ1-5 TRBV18 CASSPQGEGQPQHF
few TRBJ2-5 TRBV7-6 CASSSWKSTGMGETQYF
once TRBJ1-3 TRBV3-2 CASSQEFAGIGNTIYF
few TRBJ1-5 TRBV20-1 CSATLRRGEQPQHF
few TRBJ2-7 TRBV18 CASSQPPGYEQYF
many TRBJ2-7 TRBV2 CASSRDSQEQYF
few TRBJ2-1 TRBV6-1 CASTRGSDEQFF
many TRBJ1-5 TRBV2 CASSRGDNQPQHF
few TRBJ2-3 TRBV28 CASRGDRGPASGGAPQSTQYF